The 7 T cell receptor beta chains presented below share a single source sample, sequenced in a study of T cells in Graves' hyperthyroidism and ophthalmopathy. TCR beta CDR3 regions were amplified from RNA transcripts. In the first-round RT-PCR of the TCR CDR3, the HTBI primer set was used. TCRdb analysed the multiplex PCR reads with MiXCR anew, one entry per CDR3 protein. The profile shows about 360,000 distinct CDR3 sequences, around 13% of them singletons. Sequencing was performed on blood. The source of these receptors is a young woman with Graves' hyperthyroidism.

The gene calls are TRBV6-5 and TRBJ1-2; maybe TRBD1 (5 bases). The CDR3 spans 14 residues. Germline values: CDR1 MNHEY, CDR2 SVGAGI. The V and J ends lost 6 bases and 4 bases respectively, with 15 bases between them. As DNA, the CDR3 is TGTGCCAGCAGCTTAACGGGACGGACCTATGGCTACACCTTC. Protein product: CASSLTGRTYGYTF.

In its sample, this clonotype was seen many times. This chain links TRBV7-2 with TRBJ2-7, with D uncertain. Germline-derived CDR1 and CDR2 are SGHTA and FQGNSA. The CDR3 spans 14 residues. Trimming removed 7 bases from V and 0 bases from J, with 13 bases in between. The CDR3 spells CASTQQRDSYEQYF. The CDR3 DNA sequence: TGTGCCAGCACCCAACAGCGTGACTCCTACGAGCAGTACTTC.

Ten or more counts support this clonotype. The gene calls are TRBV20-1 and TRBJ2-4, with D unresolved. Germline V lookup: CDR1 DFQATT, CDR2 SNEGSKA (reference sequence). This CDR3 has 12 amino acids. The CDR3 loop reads CSAEERSNIQYF. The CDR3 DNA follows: TGCAGCGCTGAAGAGAGGAGCAACATTCAGTACTTC.

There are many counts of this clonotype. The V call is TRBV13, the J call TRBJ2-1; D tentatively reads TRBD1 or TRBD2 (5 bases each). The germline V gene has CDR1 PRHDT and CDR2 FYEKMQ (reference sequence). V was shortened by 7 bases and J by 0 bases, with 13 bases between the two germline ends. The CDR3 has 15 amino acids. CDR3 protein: CASNLPGGSYNEQFF. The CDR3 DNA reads TGTGCCAGCAACCTGCCTGGGGGCTCCTACAATGAGCAGTTCTTC.

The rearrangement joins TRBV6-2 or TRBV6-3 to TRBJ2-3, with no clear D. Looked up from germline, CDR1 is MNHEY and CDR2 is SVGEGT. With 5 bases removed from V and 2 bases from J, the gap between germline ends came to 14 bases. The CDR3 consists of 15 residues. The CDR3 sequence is CASSVRDLVTDTQYF. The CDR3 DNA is TGTGCCAGCAGTGTTAGGGATCTGGTCACAGATACGCAGTATTTT.

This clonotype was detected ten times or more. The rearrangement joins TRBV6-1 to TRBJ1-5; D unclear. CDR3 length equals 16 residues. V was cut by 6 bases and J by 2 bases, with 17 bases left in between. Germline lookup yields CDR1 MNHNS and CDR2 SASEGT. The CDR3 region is CASRSMAHRGNQPQHF. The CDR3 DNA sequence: TGTGCCAGCAGATCGATGGCTCACAGAGGCAATCAGCCCCAGCATTTT.

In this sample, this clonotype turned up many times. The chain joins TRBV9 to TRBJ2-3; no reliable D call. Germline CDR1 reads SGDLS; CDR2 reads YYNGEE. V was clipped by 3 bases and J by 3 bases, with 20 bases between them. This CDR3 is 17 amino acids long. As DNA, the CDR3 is TGTGCCAGCAGCGGACGGGTCAATTTAGTGGGGACAGATACGCAGTATTTT. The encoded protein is CASSGRVNLVGTDTQYF.